This TCR beta chain appears in the sequencing data of a study of cytomegalovirus exposure and HLA in healthy donors. Across the whole study: Genotyping of more than 300 donors showed that around 81% belonged to the Caucasian-associated ancestry cluster.

The study, taken as a whole, reports: Previously analyzed data showed that most TCR beta V segments were productive at a frequency of about 87% or about 30%.

The PCR made use of 60 Vbeta and 13 Jbeta primers. The assay was immunoSEQ multiplex PCR, and TCRdb's table has in-frame clones only and misses some. The sample includes tens of thousands of clones, 80% seen only once; the top ten take less than 8%. About this clone: Its antigen is currently unknown.

The CDR3 has 15 amino acids. V trimming: 2 bases; J trimming: 8 bases; junction bases outside the gene matches: 8. Looked up from germline, CDR1 is MRHNA and CDR2 is SNTAGT. All donors participated as healthy donors of bone marrow. The sample consisted of PBMCs. This receptor was taken from a man under 40 in good health and CMV-seronegative. The chain employs TRBV6-4 and TRBJ2-1; the match to TRBD2 covers 8 bases. The DNA of the CDR3 is TGTGCCAGCAGTGACATGGCGGGAGGAGGGGATGAGCAGTTCTTC. This translates into CASSDMAGGGDEQFF.